This T cell receptor beta chain was found in a study of blood T cell repertoires in COVID-19. The trim removed 4 bases at V and 2 bases at J, leaving 9 bases unmatched. The CDR3 totals 15 residues. Germline V gives CDR1 SGHRS, CDR2 YFSETQ. Method: immunoSEQ multiplex PCR; TCRdb's copy keeps in-frame clones and lacks some. The sample consists of 95,000 to 100,000 clones, about 87% of them appearing once. The sequenced sample consisted of peripheral blood. The receptor was isolated from a human donor with COVID-19, enrolled during active disease. The donor label of this sample is uncertain. The V call is TRBV5-1, the J call TRBJ2-7, with 7 bases identical to TRBD1. The CDR3 region is CASSRTGTDTYEQYF. The DNA of the CDR3 is TGCGCCAGCAGCCGAACCGGGACAGATACCTACGAGCAGTACTTC.